The next 17 T cell receptor beta chains were all read from a single sample in a study of T cells in Graves' hyperthyroidism and ophthalmopathy. The source material, RNA transcripts, was used to amplify TCR beta CDR3 regions. Researchers ran a first-round RT-PCR on the TCR CDR3 using the HTBI primer set. Via MiXCR, TCRdb re-called the multiplex PCR reads, giving one row per CDR3 protein. The sample has hundreds of thousands of distinct CDR3 sequences, about 14% seen once. What was sequenced was blood. All receptors derive from a woman in her late teens or twenties with Graves' hyperthyroidism.

This clonotype has ten or more counts. The gene calls are TRBV27 and TRBJ2-1; 7 nucleotides line up with TRBD2. The CDR3 is 19 amino acids. Germline CDR1 MNHEY, CDR2 SMNVEV (reference sequence). The V segment lost 5 bases and the J segment 0 bases; nucleotides outside the gene matches: 16. The DNA for the CDR3 is TGTGCCAGCAGTGTCTTCGGGACTACACCTCCCAGCTCCTACAATGAGCAGTTCTTC. Protein: CASSVFGTTPPSSYNEQFF.

This clonotype occurred many times. V usage is TRBV30 and J usage is TRBJ1-1; no reliable D call. In germline, CDR1 is GTSNPN, CDR2 SVGIG (reference sequence). Trimming pared 2 bases from V and 11 bases from J, leaving 18 bases between. CDR3 length equals 13 residues. The CDR3 protein is CAWSPGPGYAAFF. The CDR3, as DNA: TGTGCCTGGAGTCCCGGACCGGGTTACGCGGCTTTCTTT.

This clonotype was found many times. V is TRBV30 and J is TRBJ1-1; D not certain. V dropped 4 bases and J dropped 4 bases, with 10 bases sitting between them. The CDR3 has 12 residues. The germline CDR1 and CDR2 sequences are GTSNPN and SVGIG (reference sequence). The CDR3 DNA sequence: TGTGCCTGGACAAGGGAAAGCACTGAAGCTTTCTTT. Protein: CAWTRESTEAFF.

The chain employs TRBV5-1 and TRBJ2-1, with 10 bases aligning to TRBD2. The DNA matches TRBJ2-7 better at its end, which makes the J call doubtful. The CDR3 runs 18 residues. Germline CDR1 SGHRS, CDR2 YFSETQ. The CDR3 is CASRRTGSTSGIYHEQYF. The CDR3 region has the DNA TGCGCCAGCAGGCGGACAGGATCAACTAGCGGGATTTACCATGAGCAGTACTTC.

This clonotype has ten or more counts. The V and J genes are TRBV6-1 and TRBJ2-6; no clear D gene. This CDR3 is 15 amino acids long. CDR1 is MNHNS and CDR2 is SASEGT in the germline V gene. V shed 6 bases and J shed 0 bases, with 9 bases lying between them. The CDR3 loop reads CASSLSSSGANVLTF. The CDR3 DNA reads TGTGCCAGCAGCTTAAGTAGCTCTGGGGCCAACGTCCTGACTTTC.

This clonotype was recorded many times. V usage is TRBV5-1 and J usage is TRBJ2-7; TRBD2 matches 10 bases. The V segment lost 4 bases and the J segment 1 base; nucleotides outside the gene matches: 5. CDR1 and CDR2 (germline): SGHRS, YFSETQ. This CDR3 has 15 residues. CDR3 residues: CASSPGLASSYEQYF. CDR3 sequence (DNA): TGCGCCAGCAGCCCGGGACTAGCGAGTTCCTACGAGCAGTACTTC. Complete variable domain (other parts from reference TRBV5-1 and TRBJ2-7): KAGVTQTPRYLIKTRGQQVTLSCSPISGHRSVSWYQQTPGQGLQFLFEYFSETQRNKGNFPGRFSGRQFSNSRSEMNVSTLELGDSALYLCASSPGLASSYEQYFGPGTRLTVT.

J is TRBJ1-2 and V is TRBV7-9; 7 bases agree with TRBD1. CDR1 is SEHNR and CDR2 is FQNEAQ in the germline V gene (reference sequence). The CDR3 is 18 amino acids. V lost 1 base to trimming and J lost 2 bases; unmatched junction nucleotides: 13. The CDR3 DNA is TGTGCCAGCAGCTTAGGCCCCGGGACAGCATTACACAACTATGGCTACACCTTC. Its translation: CASSLGPGTALHNYGYTF.

V usage is TRBV6-9 and J usage is TRBJ2-7; possible D gene TRBD2, 5 bases. Germline V gene sequence: CDR1 MNHGY, CDR2 SVAAGI. The CDR3 has 14 residues. V was cut by 4 bases and J by 0 bases, with 10 bases left in between. The CDR3 coding sequence is TGTGCCAGCAGTTCCCGGGGTTTCTCCTACGAGCAGTACTTC. Amino acids: CASSSRGFSYEQYF.

The chain couples TRBV10-3 to TRBJ2-1; tentatively, D is TRBD1 (6 bases). Between the trimmed V and J ends, which lost 5 bases and 7 bases, there was a span of 15 bases. CDR1 is ENHRY and CDR2 is SYGVKD in the germline V gene. The CDR3 contains 14 residues. The CDR3: CAISTQDSLNEQFF. For the CDR3, the DNA is TGTGCCATCAGTACTCAGGACAGCTTGAATGAGCAGTTCTTC.

In this sample, this clonotype turned up a few times. V gene TRBV9 combines with J gene TRBJ2-5; D not resolved. The CDR3 spans 15 residues. Germline CDR1 and CDR2: SGDLS and YYNGEE. Trimming removed 0 bases from V and 5 bases from J, with 14 bases in between. The CDR3 DNA is TGTGCCAGCAGCGTAGGGCTAGGGATGGGGGAGACCCAGTACTTC. This gives the protein CASSVGLGMGETQYF.

This chain links TRBV6-1 with TRBJ2-2, with TRBD2 matching over 7 bases. CDR1 and CDR2 (germline): MNHNS, SASEGT. The junction had 13 bases not matched to a gene; V was cut back by 5 bases and J by 4 bases. There are 17 residues in the CDR3. The chain's CDR3 is CASSTRGSGIGTGELFF. For the CDR3, the DNA is TGTGCCAGCAGTACCCGGGGGAGCGGGATAGGCACCGGGGAGCTGTTTTTT.

The chain combines TRBV19 with TRBJ2-5; D is uncertain. Germline V CDR1 and CDR2: LNHDA, SQIVND (reference sequence). This CDR3 comprises 13 residues. V lost 7 bases and J 3 bases, leaving 12 bases between the germline ends. This chain's CDR3 is CASKFGREETQYF. The CDR3 nucleotides are TGTGCCAGTAAATTTGGACGGGAAGAGACCCAGTACTTC.

This rearrangement joins TRBV9 to TRBJ2-3, with 14 bases aligning to TRBD2. The CDR3 runs 16 residues. The germline gives CDR1 SGDLS, CDR2 YYNGEE. Trimming removed 4 bases from V and 7 bases from J; junction bases left unmatched: 8. DNA for the CDR3: TGTGCCAGCAGCACGGGACTAGCGGGAGTGGAGAATACGCAGTATTTT. Translation gives CASSTGLAGVENTQYF.

This clonotype was observed many times. J is TRBJ2-7 and V is TRBV6-5; D is ambiguous. Germline-derived CDR1 and CDR2 are MNHEY and SVGAGI. There are 14 residues in the CDR3. Trimming took off 2 bases at V and 5 bases at J, with 13 bases between the two ends. The CDR3 here is CASSYPPTPHEQYF. The CDR3 DNA is TGTGCCAGCAGTTACCCACCCACCCCCCACGAGCAGTACTTC.

This clonotype was recorded many times. The J gene is TRBJ2-1, the V gene TRBV7-9; 8 bases are shared with TRBD1. This CDR3 has 12 amino acids. J gave up 7 bases and V 7 bases, and 3 bases lay outside the gene matches. CDR1 SEHNR and CDR2 FQNEAQ come from the germline V gene (reference sequence). This CDR3 is CASIRQGNEQFF. The CDR3, as DNA: TGTGCCAGCATCCGACAGGGGAATGAGCAGTTCTTC.

The sample holds a few counts of this clonotype. This chain joins TRBV12-3 or TRBV12-4 and TRBJ1-1; no firm D call. This CDR3 is 13 amino acids long. Trimming removed 6 bases at V and 1 base at J, with 9 bases between. CDR3 sequence: CASRSSENTEAFF. CDR3 nucleotide sequence: TGTGCCAGCAGATCTTCAGAGAACACTGAAGCTTTCTTT.

Many counts were recorded for this clonotype. CDR3 bases: TGTGCCAGCAGCTTAGTCGGAGGAGTAAATGAAAAACTGTTTTTT. It specifies CASSLVGGVNEKLFF. This chain uses TRBV11-3 with TRBJ1-4, with D hard to call. The CDR3 is made up of 15 amino acids. Germline V gives CDR1 SGHNT, CDR2 YENEEA. Trimming took off 1 base at V and 5 bases at J, with 11 bases between the two ends.